This T cell receptor (beta chain) was profiled in a study of response to subunit inactivated influenza vaccine. TCRdb ran MiXCR on the RT-PCR reads and lists one entry per CDR3 protein. This table holds more than 700,000 distinct CDR3 sequences, less than 25% found once. V was cut by 1 base and J by 5 bases, with 12 bases left in between. The CDR3 loop spans 14 amino acids. CDR1 and CDR2 from the germline V gene are SGHDN and FVKESK. J is TRBJ2-7 and V is TRBV14, with D possibly matching TRBD1 (5 bases). This material consisted of PBMCs from blood, taken about 5 days after vaccination. The source of this sequence is a man over 45 who received an inactivated influenza vaccine. CDR3 amino acids: CASSQVPGSHEQYF. CDR3 DNA sequence: TGTGCCAGCAGCCAAGTACCAGGGTCTCACGAGCAGTACTTC.